This is a list of T cell receptor beta chains from one sample in a study of blood T cell repertoires in COVID-19. Profiling relied on immunoSEQ multiplex PCR, and the TCRdb table lists in-frame clones only, not all of them. Here the sample spans some 230,000 clones, 85% to 90% being singletons. Sequenced: PBMCs or T cells enriched from blood (not recorded which). The receptor set was obtained from a woman aged 18-30 years in a cohort exposed to, infected with or recovered from COVID-19 (not recorded which). Both conserved end residues are part of each CDR3. Each record gives: D gene, J gene, V gene, clone size, CDR3 protein, CDR3 DNA. A D gene is named only where the DNA matches it firmly. A row's size may be missing; if present it is once, few, many or a size class.

.,TRBJ1-2,TRBV6-5,.,CASRTTTGDGYTF,TGTGCCAGCAGAACAACGACAGGAGATGGCTACACCTTC
TRBD2,TRBJ2-3,TRBV28,.,CASSLSGLAGGSFTDTQYF,TGTGCCAGCAGTTTAAGTGGACTAGCGGGAGGTTCTTTCACAGATACGCAGTATTTT
.,TRBJ1-2,TRBV12-3/TRBV12-4,.,CASSFLANYGYTF,TGTGCCAGCAGTTTCCTTGCTAACTATGGCTACACCTTC
.,TRBJ2-1,TRBV24-1,.,CATSDNDRGSYNEQFF,TGTGCCACCAGTGACAACGACAGAGGCTCCTACAATGAGCAGTTCTTC
.,TRBJ2-3,TRBV3-1/TRBV3-2,.,CASSQTTGPTDTQYF,TGTGCCAGCAGCCAAACCACAGGACCCACAGATACGCAGTATTTT
.,TRBJ1-1,TRBV10-1,.,CASSETGGEAFF,TGCGCCAGCAGTGAGACGGGGGGAGAAGCTTTCTTT
TRBD1,TRBJ1-4,TRBV12-5,.,CASRGQGDEKLFF,TGTGCTAGCCGGGGACAGGGGGATGAAAAACTGTTTTTT
.,TRBJ1-3,TRBV30,few,CAWSVGGNTIYF,TGTGCCTGGAGTGTCGGTGGAAACACCATATATTTT
.,TRBJ1-2,TRBV6-1,.,CASSEAGYGYTF,TGTGCCAGCAGTGAGGCAGGGTATGGCTACACCTTC
TRBD2,TRBJ2-1,TRBV7-9,.,CASSTSGSSYNEQFF,TGTGCCAGCAGCACTAGCGGGAGCTCCTACAATGAGCAGTTCTTC
TRBD1,TRBJ1-3,TRBV6-1,.,CASSEQGQGLGGNTIYF,TGTGCCAGCAGTGAACAGGGACAGGGTTTAGGTGGAAACACCATATATTTT
TRBD1,TRBJ2-1,TRBV5-1,.,CASSSGQGLEEQFF,TGCGCCAGCAGCTCGGGACAGGGTTTGGAGGAGCAGTTCTTC
TRBD1,TRBJ1-1,TRBV5-1,.,CASSWGTGILSTEAFF,TGCGCCAGCAGCTGGGGGACAGGGATTTTGTCCACTGAAGCTTTCTTT
TRBD1,TRBJ1-2,TRBV2,once,CASSAQGAYGYTF,TGTGCCAGCAGTGCACAGGGGGCCTATGGCTACACCTTC
.,TRBJ1-4,TRBV28,once,CASSLGHRNEKLFF,TGTGCCAGCAGTTTGGGACACCGTAATGAAAAACTGTTTTTT
TRBD1,TRBJ1-4,TRBV27,.,CASSPFMGQYEKLFF,TGTGCCAGCAGTCCATTTATGGGACAGTATGAAAAACTGTTTTTT
TRBD1,TRBJ2-1,TRBV28,once,CASIRRDRGRNEQFF,TGTGCCAGCATCCGAAGGGACAGGGGGCGGAATGAGCAGTTCTTC
.,TRBJ2-3,TRBV28,.,CASSLGPPGSDTQYF,TGTGCCAGCAGTTTAGGCCCCCCGGGATCAGATACGCAGTATTTT
.,TRBJ1-3,TRBV6-5,.,CASRGQGKGNTIYF,TGTGCCAGCAGAGGACAAGGAAAAGGAAACACCATATATTTT
TRBD1,TRBJ2-2,TRBV5-4,.,CASSKTGTTGELFF,TGTGCCAGCAGCAAGACAGGGACGACCGGGGAGCTGTTTTTT
.,TRBJ1-5,TRBV9,.,CASDSDRGWDNQPQHF,TGTGCCAGCGACTCCGATAGGGGGTGGGACAATCAGCCCCAGCATTTT
TRBD1,TRBJ1-5,TRBV11-2,.,CASSGGTGDQPQHF,TGTGCCAGCAGCGGTGGGACAGGGGACCAGCCCCAGCATTTT
TRBD1,TRBJ1-2,TRBV18,.,CASSPEAGGSYGYTF,TGTGCCAGCTCACCAGAAGCAGGGGGCAGCTATGGCTACACCTTC
TRBD1,TRBJ2-5,TRBV5-1,few,CASSSTGGLGETQYF,TGCGCCAGCAGCTCTACAGGGGGCCTTGGAGAGACCCAGTACTTC
.,TRBJ2-3,TRBV6-5,.,CASSYPTRQDTQYF,TGTGCCAGCAGTTACCCGACTAGACAAGATACGCAGTATTTT
.,TRBJ1-3,TRBV13,.,CASSAGRGNTIYF,TGTGCCAGCTCCGCAGGGCGCGGAAACACCATATATTTT
.,TRBJ1-4,TRBV6-5,.,CASTRARNEKLFF,TGTGCCAGCACCAGGGCTCGGAATGAAAAACTGTTTTTT
.,TRBJ1-1,TRBV18,.,CASSPNRENYEAFF,TGTGCCAGCTCACCAAACAGGGAGAACTATGAAGCTTTCTTT